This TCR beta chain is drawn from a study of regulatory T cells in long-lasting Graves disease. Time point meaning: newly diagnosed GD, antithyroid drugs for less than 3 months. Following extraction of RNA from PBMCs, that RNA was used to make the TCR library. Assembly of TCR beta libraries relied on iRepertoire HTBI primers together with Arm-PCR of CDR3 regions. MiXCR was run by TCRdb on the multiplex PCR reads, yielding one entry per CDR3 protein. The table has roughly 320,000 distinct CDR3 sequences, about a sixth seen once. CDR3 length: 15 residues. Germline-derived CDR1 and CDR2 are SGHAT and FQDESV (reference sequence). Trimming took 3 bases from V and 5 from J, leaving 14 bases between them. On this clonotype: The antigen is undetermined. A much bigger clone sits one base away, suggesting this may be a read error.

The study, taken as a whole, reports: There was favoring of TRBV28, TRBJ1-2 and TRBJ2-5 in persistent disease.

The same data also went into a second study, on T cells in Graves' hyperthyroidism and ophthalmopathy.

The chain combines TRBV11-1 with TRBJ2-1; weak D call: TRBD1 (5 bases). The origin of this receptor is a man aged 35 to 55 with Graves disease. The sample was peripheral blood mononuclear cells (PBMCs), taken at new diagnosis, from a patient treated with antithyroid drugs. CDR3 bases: TGTGCCAGCAGCTTCCAGGGAATCTTCCACAATGAGCAGTTCTTC. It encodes CASSFQGIFHNEQFF.